This TCR beta chain was identified in a study of OX40 agonist ivuxolimab in advanced cancers. Across the study: In this trial design, patients received ivuxolimab intravenously at 0.01 to 10 mg/kg every 2 weeks.

Overall study findings and caveats: Among some nonresponders, normalized T-cell clonal expansion was also low.

Germline V gene data show CDR1 as SGHVS and CDR2 as FQNEAQ. The CDR3 extends over 16 amino acids. J lost 6 bases, V lost 5 bases, and 13 bases had no gene match. Of note for this clone: What it binds is not known.

The repertoire was sequenced with immunoSEQ multiplex PCR; TCRdb's copy has only in-frame clones and lacks some. The sample lists roughly 80,000 clones, roughly 91% occurring once. This receptor was taken from an adult with an advanced solid tumor such as melanoma, head and neck, liver or kidney cancer. This chain links TRBV7-8 with TRBJ2-7; 10 bases fit TRBD1. The specimen comprised CD4+ or CD8+ T cells sorted from blood, sampled in a trial of the OX40 agonist ivuxolimab. The CDR3 loop reads CASSTRQGAQRGEQYF. The CDR3 DNA is TGTGCCAGCAGCACACGACAGGGGGCCCAACGAGGCGAGCAGTACTTC.